These T cell receptor beta chains were read from a single sample in a study of T cell repertoires in cytomegalovirus infection. These receptors have no known antigen. TCRdb reanalysed the reads using MiXCR and keeps one entry per CDR3 protein. There are nearly 700,000 distinct CDR3 sequences in the sample; roughly 33% occur only once, and 15% to 20% lies in the top ten. Sequenced material: cultured PBMCs, taken from culture after CMV antigen stimulation. The receptors derive from a human donor in good health (CMV status not recorded). Some clones in this sample may be carry-over from other donors' samples. CDR3s include the opening cysteine and the closing phenylalanine or tryptophan. A D gene is named only where the DNA matches it firmly. Clone sizes are given selectively: once, few, many, or a class where the clone is expanded.

-	TRBV10-3	-	TRBJ2-1	TGTGCCATCAGTGTGGGGGGTGTCCCCAACAATGAGCAGTTCTTC	CAISVGGVPNNEQFF
-	TRBV12-3/TRBV12-4	few	TRBJ2-1	TGTGCCAGCATTAAAGATACGGGGGGCCTATACAATGAGCAGTTCTTC	CASIKDTGGLYNEQFF
-	TRBV2	-	TRBJ2-5	TGTGCCAGCAGTAAAGATGGGGGGCAAGAGACCCAGTACTTC	CASSKDGGQETQYF
-	TRBV6-2/TRBV6-3	few	TRBJ1-2	TGTGCCACGGGAGGCCGCTCTAACTATGGCTACACCTTC	CATGGRSNYGYTF
-	TRBV7-4	-	TRBJ2-2	TGTGCCAGCAGCTACTCGGAGCGCACCGGGGAGCTGTTTTTT	CASSYSERTGELFF
-	TRBV20-1	-	TRBJ2-5	TGCAGTGCTAGGGGTGCCATAGAGACCCAGTACTTC	CSARGAIETQYF
-	TRBV4-2	few	TRBJ2-1	TGTGCCAGCAGCCGGGGGCTTACGAATGAGCAGTTCTTC	CASSRGLTNEQFF
-	TRBV7-2	-	TRBJ1-2	TGTGCCAGCAGCACGCCCTTGGGGGCTAACTATGGCTACACCTTC	CASSTPLGANYGYTF
TRBD1	TRBV12-3/TRBV12-4	-	TRBJ1-2	TGTGCCAGCAGTTTCCGACAGGGGGTCTATGGCTACACCTTC	CASSFRQGVYGYTF
-	TRBV4-1	-	TRBJ1-5	TGCGCCAGCAGCCAAGATTCTTGGCAGCCCCAGCATTTT	CASSQDSWQPQHF
-	TRBV7-9	-	TRBJ2-3	TGTGCCAGCAGCTTAGCGACTGGTTACGGCGCCGGCACAGATACGCAGTATTTT	CASSLATGYGAGTDTQYF
-	TRBV20-1	-	TRBJ2-7	TGCAGTGCTAGAGCGAGCGGGCTCTCCTACGAGCAGTACTTC	CSARASGLSYEQYF
-	TRBV19	-	TRBJ2-7	TGTGCCAGTAGTATCCGCAGGGAAGGCGAGCAGTACTTC	CASSIRREGEQYF
-	TRBV2	few	TRBJ2-7	TGTGCCAGCACTTCCGGGGCGAACTACGAGCAGTACTTC	CASTSGANYEQYF
TRBD2	TRBV4-3	-	TRBJ2-5	TGCGCCAGCAGCCAAGGGGAGGGAGCGGAGACCCAGTACTTC	CASSQGEGAETQYF
-	TRBV5-1	-	TRBJ2-5	TGCGCCAGCAGCTTGGGCCCAATCCGGGAGACCCAGTACTTC	CASSLGPIRETQYF
-	TRBV7-9	many	TRBJ1-5	TGTGCCAGCAGCTTATCAGGGGTCAATCAGCCCCAGCATTTT	CASSLSGVNQPQHF
-	TRBV10-3	-	TRBJ1-4	TGTGCCATCAGCCAGGGCCTGGGGGAAAAACTGTTTTTT	CAISQGLGEKLFF
TRBD1	TRBV20-1	-	TRBJ2-7	TGCAGTGCTACGAACCCCGACAGGGGGGGCTACGAGCAGTACTTC	CSATNPDRGGYEQYF
TRBD2	TRBV5-1	once	TRBJ2-2	TGCGCCAGCAGCTTACGGGGGGGCGGCGCCGGGGAGCTGTTTTTT	CASSLRGGGAGELFF
-	TRBV6-5	-	TRBJ2-5	TGTGCCAGCGGGAGAGGTTGGCAAGAGACCCAGTACTTC	CASGRGWQETQYF
-	TRBV12-3/TRBV12-4	few	TRBJ1-1	TGTGCCAGCAGCTTAACCAGCTACTCTGAAGCTTTCTTT	CASSLTSYSEAFF
-	TRBV15	-	TRBJ1-1	TGTGCCACCAGCAGAGACGGAAAGCAGAACACTGAAGCTTTCTTT	CATSRDGKQNTEAFF
TRBD2	TRBV7-9	-	TRBJ2-2	TGTGCCAGCATCCAAGCGGGGGCGAACACCGGGGAGCTGTTTTTT	CASIQAGANTGELFF
-	TRBV7-2	few	TRBJ1-2	TGTGCCAGCAGCTTATTTCCAGGGGAAGTTCCCCATGGCTACACCTTC	CASSLFPGEVPHGYTF
-	TRBV12-3/TRBV12-4	many	TRBJ1-1	TGTGCCAGCAGTTTAGCCAGGTGGAGAGCTTTCTTT	CASSLARWRAFF
TRBD2	TRBV11-2	-	TRBJ2-7	TGTGCCAGCAGCTTACATAGCGGGAACTACGAGCAGTACTTC	CASSLHSGNYEQYF
-	TRBV12-3/TRBV12-4	many	TRBJ2-5	TGTGCCAGCAGTTTTGTGGGGGAGGAAGAGACCCAGTACTTC	CASSFVGEEETQYF
-	TRBV6-5	-	TRBJ2-1	TGTGCCAGCACCGGGTTAAAATCGACGCCCTTCCACCAAAATGAGCAGTTCTTC	CASTGLKSTPFHQNEQFF
-	TRBV12-5	few	TRBJ2-4	TGTGCTAGTGCCCCGGGACTTGCCCTTCTAGCCAAAAACATTCAGTACTTC	CASAPGLALLAKNIQYF
TRBD2	TRBV5-4	-	TRBJ2-1	TGTGCCAGCAGCCTTAGCGGGGGCCCCAATGAGCAGTTCTTC	CASSLSGGPNEQFF
TRBD1	TRBV6-2/TRBV6-3	few	TRBJ1-5	TGTGCCAGCAGTTTAACACCGGGACAGGAGCAGCCCCAGCATTTT	CASSLTPGQEQPQHF
-	TRBV19	-	TRBJ1-5	TGTGCCAGTAACCAGGATTCGCAGCCCCAGCATTTT	CASNQDSQPQHF
TRBD1	TRBV7-9	few	TRBJ2-5	TGTGCCAGCAGCCCGCCCGGGACAGGGGGAGAGACCCAGTACTTC	CASSPPGTGGETQYF
TRBD1	TRBV19	-	TRBJ2-1	TGTGCCAGTCAATTAGGGGGCTTCGATGAGCAGTTCTTC	CASQLGGFDEQFF
-	TRBV20-1	few	TRBJ1-2	TGCAGTGCTAGAAGTCGTTGGGGGATTGGCTACACCTTC	CSARSRWGIGYTF
-	TRBV7-2	many	TRBJ1-6	TGTGCCAGCAGCTTAAGAAGTAATTCACCCCTCCACTTT	CASSLRSNSPLHF
TRBD1	TRBV6-8	-	TRBJ1-2	TGTGCCAGCAGTTACTCGGCAGACAGGGATGGAATCTATGGCTACACCTTC	CASSYSADRDGIYGYTF
TRBD1	TRBV12-3/TRBV12-4	many	TRBJ1-5	TGTGCCAGCAGTCGGGACAGGGACAATCAGCCCCAGCATTTT	CASSRDRDNQPQHF
-	TRBV5-5	-	TRBJ2-1	TGTGCCAGCAGCCCTCTCTCAGACAATGAGCAGTTCTTC	CASSPLSDNEQFF
TRBD1	TRBV11-2	many	TRBJ2-2	TGTGCCAGCAGTTCCCCGGACAGGGGTTTGAGGGAGCTGTTTTTT	CASSSPDRGLRELFF
TRBD1	TRBV4-2	-	TRBJ1-3	TGTGCCAGCAGCCGCGACAGGGCGGGTGGAAACACCATATATTTT	CASSRDRAGGNTIYF
-	TRBV12-3/TRBV12-4	-	TRBJ2-3	TGTGCCAGCACCCTAGCGTTAGGTTCAGATACGCAGTATTTT	CASTLALGSDTQYF
-	TRBV12-3/TRBV12-4	-	TRBJ1-2	TGTGCCAGCAGTTTGGGCCGGGCGGACTATGGCTACACCTTC	CASSLGRADYGYTF
-	TRBV20-1	few	TRBJ1-1	TGCAGTGCTAGAGAGGGTCGAGGGGCCAGTGAAGCTTTCTTT	CSAREGRGASEAFF